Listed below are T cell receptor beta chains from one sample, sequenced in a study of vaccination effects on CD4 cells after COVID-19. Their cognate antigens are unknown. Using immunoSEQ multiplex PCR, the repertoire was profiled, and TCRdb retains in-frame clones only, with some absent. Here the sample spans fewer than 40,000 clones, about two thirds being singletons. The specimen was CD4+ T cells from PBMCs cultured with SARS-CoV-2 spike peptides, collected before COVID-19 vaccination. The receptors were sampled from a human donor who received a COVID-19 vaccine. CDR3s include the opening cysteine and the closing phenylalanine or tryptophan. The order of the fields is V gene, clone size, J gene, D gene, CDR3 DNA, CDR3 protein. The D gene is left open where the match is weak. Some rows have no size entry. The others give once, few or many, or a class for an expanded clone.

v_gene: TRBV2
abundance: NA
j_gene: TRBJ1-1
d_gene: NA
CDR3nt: TGTGCCAGCAGTTTAGCGGAAGCTTTCTTT
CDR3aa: CASSLAEAFF

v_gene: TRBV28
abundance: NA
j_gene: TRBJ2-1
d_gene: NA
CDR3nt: TGTGCCAGCAGTTTATTCGGACAGAAAAATGAGCAGTTCTTC
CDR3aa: CASSLFGQKNEQFF

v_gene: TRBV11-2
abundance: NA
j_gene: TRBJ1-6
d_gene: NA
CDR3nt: TGTGCCAGCAGCTTAGTTGACTCACCCCTCCACTTT
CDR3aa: CASSLVDSPLHF

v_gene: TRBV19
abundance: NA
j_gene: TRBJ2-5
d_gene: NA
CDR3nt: TGTGCCAGTAGTGATATCGGGGCTAAATCGGGGACCCAGTACTTC
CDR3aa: CASSDIGAKSGTQYF

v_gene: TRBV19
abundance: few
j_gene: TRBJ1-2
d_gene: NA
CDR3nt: TGTGCCACCGCCGGGTTGAGAGGCTACACCTTC
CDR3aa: CATAGLRGYTF

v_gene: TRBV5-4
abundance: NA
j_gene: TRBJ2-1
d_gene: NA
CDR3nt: TGTGCCAGCAGCGTACACAATGAGCAGTTCTTC
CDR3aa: CASSVHNEQFF

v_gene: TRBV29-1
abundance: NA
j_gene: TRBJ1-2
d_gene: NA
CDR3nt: TGCAGCGTTGAAGAGGGTCCCTATGGCTACACCTTC
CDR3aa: CSVEEGPYGYTF

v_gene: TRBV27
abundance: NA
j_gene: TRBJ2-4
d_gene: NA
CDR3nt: TGTGCCAGCAGTCCGGGACTTCAAAACATTCAGTACTTC
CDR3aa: CASSPGLQNIQYF

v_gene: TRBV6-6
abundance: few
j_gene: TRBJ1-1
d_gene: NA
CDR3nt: TGTGCCAGCAGTTACTCGGAAAAGCCCCGAGAAGCTTTCTTT
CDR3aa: CASSYSEKPREAFF

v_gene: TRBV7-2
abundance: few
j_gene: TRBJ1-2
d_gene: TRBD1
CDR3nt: TGTGCCAGCAGCTCCCGGACAGGCGCGAAGGGCTACACCTTC
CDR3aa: CASSSRTGAKGYTF

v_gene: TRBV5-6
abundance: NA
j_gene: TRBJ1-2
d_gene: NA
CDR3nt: TGTGCCAGCAGCCCCCGAGGCGGCAGGGGTCATGGCTACACCTTC
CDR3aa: CASSPRGGRGHGYTF

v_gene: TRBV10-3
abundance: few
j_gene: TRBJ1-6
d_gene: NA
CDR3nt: TGTGCCATCACGGGGACGATCAATTCACCCCTCCACTTT
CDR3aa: CAITGTINSPLHF

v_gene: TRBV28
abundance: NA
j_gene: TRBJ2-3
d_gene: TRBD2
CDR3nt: TGTGCCAGCAGTTCTAGCGGGAGGGGGAAAAGCACAGATACGCAGTATTTT
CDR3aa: CASSSSGRGKSTDTQYF

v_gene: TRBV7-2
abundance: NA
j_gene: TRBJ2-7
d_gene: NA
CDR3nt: TGTGCCAGCAGTTTGCGGTCGGGGAATCCCTCCTACGAGCAGTACTTC
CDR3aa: CASSLRSGNPSYEQYF

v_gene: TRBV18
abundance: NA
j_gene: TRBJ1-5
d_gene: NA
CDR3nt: TGTGCCAGCTCACCAGCGGTCGAGGGCCAGCCCCAGCATTTT
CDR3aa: CASSPAVEGQPQHF

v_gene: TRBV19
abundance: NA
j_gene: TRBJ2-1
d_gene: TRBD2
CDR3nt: TGTGCCAGTAGTATAGGGGCTAGCGGGTTGTACAATGAGCAGTTCTTC
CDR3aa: CASSIGASGLYNEQFF

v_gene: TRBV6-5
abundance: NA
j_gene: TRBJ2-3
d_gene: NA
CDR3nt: TGTGCCAGCAGTCCGATCCTCTCCGCAGATACGCAGTATTTT
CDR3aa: CASSPILSADTQYF

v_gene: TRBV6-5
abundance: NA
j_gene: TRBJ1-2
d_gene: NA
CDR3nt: TGTGCCAGCAGCCCGGACAGACATTCTGGCTACACCTTC
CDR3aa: CASSPDRHSGYTF

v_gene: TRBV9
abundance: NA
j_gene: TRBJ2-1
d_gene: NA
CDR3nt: TGTGCCAGCAGCGTAGGGGGGTATGAGCAGTTCTTC
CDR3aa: CASSVGGYEQFF

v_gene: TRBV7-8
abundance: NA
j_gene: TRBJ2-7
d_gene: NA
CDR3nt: TGTGCCAGCAGCTTAGTACCCTACGAGCAGTACTTC
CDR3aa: CASSLVPYEQYF

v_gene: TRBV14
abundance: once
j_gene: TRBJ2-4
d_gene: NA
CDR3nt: TGTGCCAGCAGCCAAGGTCCACAGTCGAACATTCAGTACTTC
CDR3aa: CASSQGPQSNIQYF

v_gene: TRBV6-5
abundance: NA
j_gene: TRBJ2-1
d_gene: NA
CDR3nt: TGTGCCAGCAGCGGACGCGGTCGAGATGAGCAGTTCTTC
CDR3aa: CASSGRGRDEQFF

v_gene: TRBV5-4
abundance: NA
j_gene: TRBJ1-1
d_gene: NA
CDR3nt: TGTGCCAGCAGCTTTGGGGGGGATCTTCTGGGAGCTTTCTTT
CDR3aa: CASSFGGDLLGAFF

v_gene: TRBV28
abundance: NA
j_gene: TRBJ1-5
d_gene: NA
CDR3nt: TGTGCCAGCAGTTTATCCCCAGGCACTCAGCCCCAGCATTTT
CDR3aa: CASSLSPGTQPQHF

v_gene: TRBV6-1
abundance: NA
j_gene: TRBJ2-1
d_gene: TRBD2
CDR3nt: TGTGCCAGCAGTGAAGCGCGTTTCGGGCGGGGGGGGTACAATGAGCAGTTCTTC
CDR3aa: CASSEARFGRGGYNEQFF

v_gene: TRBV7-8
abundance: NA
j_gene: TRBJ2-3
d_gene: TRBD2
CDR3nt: TGTGCCAGCAGCTTAGACCCACCAGCGGGAGTAATCTTCACAGATACGCAGTATTTT
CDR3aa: CASSLDPPAGVIFTDTQYF